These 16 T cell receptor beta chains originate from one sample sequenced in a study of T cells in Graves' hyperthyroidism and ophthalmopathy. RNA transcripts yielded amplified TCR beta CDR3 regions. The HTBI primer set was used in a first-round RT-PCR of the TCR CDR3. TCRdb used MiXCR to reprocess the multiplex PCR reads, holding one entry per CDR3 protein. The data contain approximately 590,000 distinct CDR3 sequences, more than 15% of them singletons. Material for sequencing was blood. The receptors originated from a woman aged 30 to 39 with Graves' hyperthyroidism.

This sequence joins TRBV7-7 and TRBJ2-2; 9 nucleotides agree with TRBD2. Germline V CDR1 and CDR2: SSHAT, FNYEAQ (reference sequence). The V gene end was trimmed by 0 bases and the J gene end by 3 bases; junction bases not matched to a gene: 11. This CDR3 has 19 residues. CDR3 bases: TGTGCCAGCAGCTTAGCCATGCCGGGACTAGCTACGGACACCGGGGAGCTGTTTTTT. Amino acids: CASSLAMPGLATDTGELFF. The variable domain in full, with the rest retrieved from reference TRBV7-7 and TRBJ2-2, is GAGVSQSPRYKVTKRGQDVTLRCDPISSHATLYWYQQALGQGPEFLTYFNYEAQPDKSGLPSDRFSAERPEGSISTLTIQRTEQRDSAMYRCASSLAMPGLATDTGELFFGEGSRLTVL.

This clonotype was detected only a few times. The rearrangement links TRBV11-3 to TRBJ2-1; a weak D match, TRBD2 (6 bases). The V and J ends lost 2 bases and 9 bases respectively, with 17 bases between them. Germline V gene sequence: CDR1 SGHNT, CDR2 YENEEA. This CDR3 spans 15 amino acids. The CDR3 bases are TGTGCCAGCAGCTTAAAAACCGGGAGCCTGGGTGAGCAGTTCTTC. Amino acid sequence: CASSLKTGSLGEQFF.

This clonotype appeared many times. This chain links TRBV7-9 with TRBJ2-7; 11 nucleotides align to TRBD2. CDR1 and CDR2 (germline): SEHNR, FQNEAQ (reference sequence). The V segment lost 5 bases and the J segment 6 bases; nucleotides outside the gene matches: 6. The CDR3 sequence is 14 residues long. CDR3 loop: CASSGSGTSGEQYF. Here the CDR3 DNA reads TGTGCCAGCAGCGGATCCGGGACTAGCGGCGAGCAGTACTTC.

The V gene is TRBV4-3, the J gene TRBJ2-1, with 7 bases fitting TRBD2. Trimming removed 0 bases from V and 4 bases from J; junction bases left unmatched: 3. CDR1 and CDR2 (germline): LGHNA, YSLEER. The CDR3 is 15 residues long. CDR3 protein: CASSQEAGWYNEQFF. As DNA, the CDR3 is TGCGCCAGCAGCCAAGAAGCGGGATGGTACAATGAGCAGTTCTTC.

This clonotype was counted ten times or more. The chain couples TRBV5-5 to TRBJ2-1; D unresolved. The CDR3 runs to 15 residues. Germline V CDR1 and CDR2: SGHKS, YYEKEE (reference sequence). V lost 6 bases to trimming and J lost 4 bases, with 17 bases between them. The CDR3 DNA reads TGTGCCAGCACCCCGGGTTTCCGGATTTACAATGAGCAGTTCTTC. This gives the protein CASTPGFRIYNEQFF.

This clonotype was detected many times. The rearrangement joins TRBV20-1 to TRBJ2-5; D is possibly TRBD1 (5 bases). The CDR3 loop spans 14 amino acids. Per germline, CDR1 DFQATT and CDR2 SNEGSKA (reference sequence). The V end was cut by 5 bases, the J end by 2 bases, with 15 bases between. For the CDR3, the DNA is TGCAGTGCTCCCAGGGATGAGGTTCAAGAGACCCAGTACTTC. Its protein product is CSAPRDEVQETQYF.

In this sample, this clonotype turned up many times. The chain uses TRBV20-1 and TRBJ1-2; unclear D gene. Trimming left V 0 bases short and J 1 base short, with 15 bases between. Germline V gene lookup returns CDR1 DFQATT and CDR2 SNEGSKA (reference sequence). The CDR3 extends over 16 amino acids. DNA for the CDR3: TGCAGTGCTAGAGATACCGATGATCTACGTAACTATGGCTACACCTTC. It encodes CSARDTDDLRNYGYTF.

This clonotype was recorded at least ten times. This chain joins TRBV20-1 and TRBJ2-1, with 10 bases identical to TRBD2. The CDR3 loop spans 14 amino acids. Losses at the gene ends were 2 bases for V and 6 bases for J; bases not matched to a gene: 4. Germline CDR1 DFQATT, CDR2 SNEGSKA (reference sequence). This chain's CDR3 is CSARLAGDVNEQFF. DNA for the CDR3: TGCAGTGCTAGACTAGCGGGAGACGTCAATGAGCAGTTCTTC.

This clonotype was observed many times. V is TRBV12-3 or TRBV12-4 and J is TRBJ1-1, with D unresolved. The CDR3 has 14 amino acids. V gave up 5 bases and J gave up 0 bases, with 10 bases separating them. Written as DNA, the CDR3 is TGTGCCAGCAGTAGAGGGCTCATGAACACTGAAGCTTTCTTT. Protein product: CASSRGLMNTEAFF.

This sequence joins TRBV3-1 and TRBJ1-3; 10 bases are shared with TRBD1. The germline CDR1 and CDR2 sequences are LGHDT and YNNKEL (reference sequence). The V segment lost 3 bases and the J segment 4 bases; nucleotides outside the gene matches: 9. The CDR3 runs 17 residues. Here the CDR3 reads CASSQNPTGGHGNTIYF. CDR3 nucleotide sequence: TGTGCCAGCAGCCAGAATCCGACAGGGGGCCACGGAAACACCATATATTTT.

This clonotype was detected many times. The CDR3 nucleotides are TGTGCCAGCAGTTACTCGGGGGAAGGCGGGAACGACGAGCAGTACTTC. Residues: CASSYSGEGGNDEQYF. J is TRBJ2-7 and V is TRBV6-5; D is possibly TRBD2 (6 bases). V dropped 0 bases and J dropped 5 bases, with 17 bases sitting between them. CDR1 is MNHEY, CDR2 SVGAGI, per germline. There are 16 residues in the CDR3.

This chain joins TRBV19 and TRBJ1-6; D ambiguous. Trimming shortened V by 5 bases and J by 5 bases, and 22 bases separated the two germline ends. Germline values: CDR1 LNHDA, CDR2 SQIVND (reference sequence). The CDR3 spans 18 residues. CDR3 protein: CASSLGPPYQPDNSPLHF. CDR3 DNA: TGTGCCAGTAGTCTGGGTCCTCCCTACCAACCAGATAATTCACCCCTCCACTTT.

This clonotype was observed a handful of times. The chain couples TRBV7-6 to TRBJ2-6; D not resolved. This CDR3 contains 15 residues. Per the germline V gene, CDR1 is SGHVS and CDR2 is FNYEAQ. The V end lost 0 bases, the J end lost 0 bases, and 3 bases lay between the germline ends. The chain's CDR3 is CASSLAISGANVLTF. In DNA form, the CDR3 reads TGTGCCAGCAGCTTAGCGATCTCTGGGGCCAACGTCCTGACTTTC.

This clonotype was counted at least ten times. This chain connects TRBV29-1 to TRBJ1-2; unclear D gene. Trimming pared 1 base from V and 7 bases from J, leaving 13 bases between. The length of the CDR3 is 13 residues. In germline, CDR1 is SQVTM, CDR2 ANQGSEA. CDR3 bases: TGCAGCGTTGAAGGGGCCTCTGCAGCTGGCTACACCTTC. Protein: CSVEGASAAGYTF.

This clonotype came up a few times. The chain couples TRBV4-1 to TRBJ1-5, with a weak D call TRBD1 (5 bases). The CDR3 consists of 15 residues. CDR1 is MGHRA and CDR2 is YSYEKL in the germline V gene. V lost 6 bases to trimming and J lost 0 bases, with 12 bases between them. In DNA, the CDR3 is TGCGCCAGCAGTGATCAGGGATATAGCAATCAGCCCCAGCATTTT. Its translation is CASSDQGYSNQPQHF.

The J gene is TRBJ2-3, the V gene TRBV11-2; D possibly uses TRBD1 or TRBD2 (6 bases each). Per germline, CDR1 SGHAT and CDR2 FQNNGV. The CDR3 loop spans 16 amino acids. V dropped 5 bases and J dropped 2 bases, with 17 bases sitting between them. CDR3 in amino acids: CASSPSFGGHTDTQYF. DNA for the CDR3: TGTGCCAGCAGCCCGAGTTTCGGGGGACACACAGATACGCAGTATTTT.